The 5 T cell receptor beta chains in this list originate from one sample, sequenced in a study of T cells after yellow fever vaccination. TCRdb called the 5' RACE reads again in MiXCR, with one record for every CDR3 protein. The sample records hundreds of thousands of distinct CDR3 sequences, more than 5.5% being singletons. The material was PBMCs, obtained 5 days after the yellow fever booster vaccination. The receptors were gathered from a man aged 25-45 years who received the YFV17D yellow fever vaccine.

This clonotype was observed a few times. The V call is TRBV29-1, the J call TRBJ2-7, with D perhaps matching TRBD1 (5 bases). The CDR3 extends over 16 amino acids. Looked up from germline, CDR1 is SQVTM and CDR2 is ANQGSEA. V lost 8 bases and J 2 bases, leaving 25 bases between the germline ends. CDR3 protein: CSPFQRGGVLAYEQYF. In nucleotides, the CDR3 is TGCAGCCCATTCCAAAGGGGCGGTGTCTTAGCCTACGAGCAGTACTTC.

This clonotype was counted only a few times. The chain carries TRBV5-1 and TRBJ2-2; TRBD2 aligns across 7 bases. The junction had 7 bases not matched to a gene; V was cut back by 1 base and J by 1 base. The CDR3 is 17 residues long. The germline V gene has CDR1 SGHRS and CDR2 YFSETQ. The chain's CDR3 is CASSLLSQRGNTGELFF. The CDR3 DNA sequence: TGCGCCAGCAGCTTGTTGTCCCAGCGGGGGAACACCGGGGAGCTGTTTTTT. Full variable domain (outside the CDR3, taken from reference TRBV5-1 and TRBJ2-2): KAGVTQTPRYLIKTRGQQVTLSCSPISGHRSVSWYQQTPGQGLQFLFEYFSETQRNKGNFPGRFSGRQFSNSRSEMNVSTLELGDSALYLCASSLLSQRGNTGELFFGEGSRLTVL.

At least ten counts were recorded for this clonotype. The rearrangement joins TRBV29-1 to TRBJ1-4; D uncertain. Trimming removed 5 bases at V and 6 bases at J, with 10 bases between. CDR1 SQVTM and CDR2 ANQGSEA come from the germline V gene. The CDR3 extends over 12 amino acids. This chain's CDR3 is CSVMGMDEKLFF. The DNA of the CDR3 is TGCAGCGTTATGGGGATGGATGAAAAACTGTTTTTT.

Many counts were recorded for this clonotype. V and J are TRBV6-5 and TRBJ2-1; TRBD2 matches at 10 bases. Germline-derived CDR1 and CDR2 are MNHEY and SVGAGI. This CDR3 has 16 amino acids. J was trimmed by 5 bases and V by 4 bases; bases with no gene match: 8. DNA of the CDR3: TGTGCCAGCAGTTCGACTAGCGGGTCCCCCCACAATGAGCAGTTCTTC. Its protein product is CASSSTSGSPHNEQFF.

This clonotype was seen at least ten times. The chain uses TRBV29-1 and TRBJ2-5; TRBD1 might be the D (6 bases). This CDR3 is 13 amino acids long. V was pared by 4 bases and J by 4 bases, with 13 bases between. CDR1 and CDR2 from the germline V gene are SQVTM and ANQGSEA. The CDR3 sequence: CSVARGRRETQYF. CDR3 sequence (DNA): TGCAGCGTTGCCAGGGGCAGGAGAGAGACCCAGTACTTC.